Listed here are 11 T cell receptor beta chains from one sample, sequenced in a study of T cells after yellow fever vaccination. One entry per CDR3 protein, called by TCRdb with MiXCR from the 5' RACE reads. The sample contains nearly 550,000 distinct CDR3 sequences, 15% to 20% of which appear only once. Sequencing was performed on PBMCs, taken 15 days after the yellow fever booster vaccination. The origin of the receptors is a man aged 25 to 40 who received the YFV17D yellow fever vaccine.

The chain couples TRBV7-8 to TRBJ2-5, with 7 bases fitting TRBD1. This CDR3 spans 15 amino acids. Trimming cost V 3 bases and J 3 bases; bases outside gene matches: 7. In germline, CDR1 is SGHVS, CDR2 FQNEAQ. CDR3 sequence (DNA): TGTGCCAGCAGCTTTCGTCCGGGACAGAAAGAGACCCAGTACTTC. This encodes CASSFRPGQKETQYF.

The chain is built from TRBV5-1 and TRBJ2-2; perhaps TRBD2 as D (5 bases). CDR1 and CDR2 (germline): SGHRS, YFSETQ. Trimming removed 5 bases at V and 7 bases at J, with 15 bases between. The CDR3 runs 14 residues. Here the CDR3 reads CASSGGLLVGELFF. CDR3 coding DNA: TGCGCCAGCAGTGGAGGTCTTCTCGTCGGGGAGCTGTTTTTT.

A few counts support this clonotype. The V gene is TRBV4-3, the J gene TRBJ2-1; D unclear. The germline gives CDR1 LGHNA, CDR2 YSLEER. V was cut by 0 bases and J by 9 bases, with 9 bases left in between. The CDR3 is 13 amino acids. CDR3 sequence reads: CASSQDGAVEQFF. CDR3 bases: TGCGCCAGCAGCCAAGATGGAGCTGTTGAGCAGTTCTTC.

This chain joins TRBV4-3 and TRBJ2-7; D gene unclear. The length of the CDR3 is 15 residues. Trimming cost V 4 bases and J 1 base, with 14 bases left between them. CDR1 is LGHNA and CDR2 is YSLEER in the germline V gene. Here the CDR3 DNA reads TGCGCCAGCAGCCCACTCAAAGGCGGATCCTACGAGCAGTACTTC. Amino acid sequence: CASSPLKGGSYEQYF.

There are many counts of this clonotype. The chain employs TRBV5-1 and TRBJ2-7, with 11 bases fitting TRBD2. Per the germline V gene, CDR1 is SGHRS and CDR2 is YFSETQ. The CDR3 is 15 amino acids. Losses at the gene ends were 4 bases for V and 2 bases for J; bases not matched to a gene: 5. Here the CDR3 reads CASSPLAGGTYEQYF. The DNA of the CDR3 is TGCGCCAGCAGCCCCCTAGCGGGAGGAACCTACGAGCAGTACTTC.

This clonotype was seen a few times. The chain couples TRBV7-9 to TRBJ2-3, with a possible D match to TRBD1 (5 bases). Trimming pared 4 bases from V and 7 bases from J, leaving 9 bases between. Looked up from germline, CDR1 is SEHNR and CDR2 is FQNEAQ (reference sequence). The CDR3 has 12 residues. The CDR3 nucleotides read TGTGCCAGCAGCTCAGGGAAAAATACGCAGTATTTT. Protein sequence: CASSSGKNTQYF.

The genes are TRBV12-3 or TRBV12-4 and TRBJ1-5; no clear D gene. The V end was cut by 3 bases, the J end by 1 base, with 7 bases between. The CDR3 contains 14 residues. CDR3 sequence (DNA): TGTGCCAGCAGTTTTCTTTCCAGCAATCAGCCCCAGCATTTT. Amino acids: CASSFLSSNQPQHF.

This chain joins TRBV7-2 and TRBJ2-7; 10 positions agree with TRBD2. The germline V gene has CDR1 SGHTA and CDR2 FQGNSA. The J segment lost 3 bases and the V segment lost 10 bases, leaving 12 bases of the junction unmatched. This CDR3 has 15 amino acids. CDR3 in DNA: TGTGCCACCAAGAGGGGACTAGCGCCAGTCTACGAGCAGTACTTC. Its protein product is CATKRGLAPVYEQYF.

The chain carries TRBV7-8 and TRBJ2-3, with TRBD2 matching 9 bases. The germline V gene encodes CDR1 SGHVS and CDR2 FQNEAQ. The CDR3 length is 17 residues. Trimming at V came to 0 bases and at J to 4 bases, leaving 8 bases not matched to a gene. Here the CDR3 DNA reads TGTGCCAGCAGCTTAGCGCGGGAGGGCAGAGAAGCAGATACGCAGTATTTT. Residues: CASSLAREGREADTQYF.

The CDR3 nucleotides read TGTGCCAGTAGTGTCCCCGGGGAAGGCTACACCTTC. It translates to CASSVPGEGYTF. The rearrangement uses TRBV19 and TRBJ1-2; D not resolved. V was trimmed by 5 bases and J by 8 bases, leaving 12 bases between them. Germline V gene sequence: CDR1 LNHDA, CDR2 SQIVND (reference sequence). The CDR3 runs 12 residues. The full variable domain, in which reference TRBV19 and TRBJ1-2 provide the parts outside the CDR3, is DGGITQSPKYLFRKEGQNVTLSCEQNLNHDAMYWYRQDPGQGLRLIYYSQIVNDFQKGDIAEGYSVSREKKESFPLTVTSAQKNPTAFYLCASSVPGEGYTFGSGTRLTVV.

The rearrangement links TRBV7-6 to TRBJ2-7, with 7 nucleotides matching TRBD2. Trimming at V came to 1 base and at J to 6 bases, leaving 3 bases not matched to a gene. Germline V gene sequence: CDR1 SGHVS, CDR2 FNYEAQ. The CDR3 length is 13 residues. In nucleotides, the CDR3 is TGTGCCAGCAGCTTAGGAGGACTAGGCGAGCAGTACTTC. It codes for CASSLGGLGEQYF.